The clone carrying this T cell receptor beta chain was recorded once. Profiling relied on immunoSEQ multiplex PCR, and the TCRdb table lists in-frame clones only, not all of them. Of 70,000 to 95,000 clones listed, approximately 85% are singletons. Trimming took off 4 bases at V and 6 bases at J, with 10 bases between the two ends. Looked up from germline, CDR1 is LGHDT and CDR2 is YNNKEL (reference sequence). The CDR3 loop spans 12 amino acids. This sample stems from a study of blood T cell repertoires in COVID-19. Turning to the study itself: The United States, Italy and Spain were the sources of the acute and convalescent COVID-19 samples. Sources were T cells, B-cell-depleted T cells, or PBMCs; the material itself was cDNA or gDNA.

Sequencing was performed on peripheral blood. The V call is TRBV3-1 (or the pseudogene TRBV3-2), the J call TRBJ2-7; maybe TRBD2 (6 bases). The receptor comes from a human donor in a cohort sampled during active COVID-19. CDR3 DNA: TGTGCCAGCAGCCCCGGGGGTCGCGAGCAGTACTTC. This codes for CASSPGGREQYF.